What follows are 17 T cell receptor beta chains derived from one specimen sequenced in a study of neurological immune-mediated disorders. Each CDR3 protein gets one entry after TCRdb re-called the 5' RACE reads with MiXCR. Of 50,000 to 65,000 distinct CDR3 sequences listed, under 5.5% are singletons. The sequencing sample was made of PBMCs. These receptor sequences come from a woman aged 50 to 65 with multiple sclerosis.

This clonotype was picked up many times. The chain combines TRBV20-1 with TRBJ1-1; TRBD1 is a possible D gene (5 bases). The CDR3 runs 16 residues. V was shortened by 0 bases and J by 3 bases, with 17 bases between the two germline ends. The germline CDR1 and CDR2 sequences are DFQATT and SNEGSKA (reference sequence). CDR3 region: CSARDGVRGADTEAFF. The CDR3 DNA is TGCAGTGCTAGAGACGGGGTGCGTGGGGCGGACACTGAAGCTTTCTTT.

The rearrangement uses TRBV6-6 and TRBJ1-1; D is uncertain. Germline CDR1 and CDR2: MNHNY and SVGAGI (reference sequence). V lost 6 bases, J lost 8 bases, and 4 bases lay in between. This CDR3 is 9 amino acids long. The CDR3 region is CASSPEAFF. In DNA, the CDR3 is TGTGCCAGCAGCCCAGAAGCTTTCTTT.

A few counts support this clonotype. CDR3 DNA sequence: TGCAGTGCTGATGGAAGGAGCACAGATACGCAGTATTTT. Translating gives CSADGRSTDTQYF. The V call is TRBV20-1, the J call TRBJ2-3; D remains unclear. V lost 5 bases and J 0 bases, leaving 9 bases between the germline ends. Germline V gives CDR1 DFQATT, CDR2 SNEGSKA (reference sequence). The CDR3 extends over 13 amino acids.

This clonotype was recorded at least ten times. The chain uses TRBV20-1 and TRBJ2-5; D unclear. CDR1 and CDR2 (germline): DFQATT, SNEGSKA (reference sequence). Trimming left V 3 bases short and J 0 bases short, with 5 bases between. CDR3 length: 12 amino acids. In nucleotides, the CDR3 is TGCAGTGCTAGGTCAGACCAAGAGACCCAGTACTTC. It yields the protein CSARSDQETQYF.

This clonotype was counted ten times or more. The rearrangement links TRBV20-1 to TRBJ2-5; 11 bases fit TRBD2. The CDR3 has 16 residues. V trimming: 5 bases; J trimming: 7 bases; junction bases outside the gene matches: 15. Germline CDR1 DFQATT, CDR2 SNEGSKA (reference sequence). The CDR3 coding sequence is TGCAGTGCTTCCCTTGGACTAGCGGGTACGATGGTGACCCAGTACTTC. It specifies CSASLGLAGTMVTQYF.

About this clonotype itself: A read error may account for a junction end that differs from germline. The CDR3 protein is CSARSDRGPQPQNF. CDR3 nucleotide sequence: TGCAGTGCTAGAAGTGACAGGGGCCCACAGCCCCAGAATTTT. The chain uses TRBV20-1 and TRBJ1-5, with 8 bases identical to TRBD1. Per germline, CDR1 DFQATT and CDR2 SNEGSKA (reference sequence). The length of the CDR3 is 14 residues.

This clonotype was seen ten or more times. The rearrangement joins TRBV20-1 to TRBJ1-4; 9 nucleotides line up with TRBD1. The CDR3 runs to 13 residues. Germline-derived CDR1 and CDR2 are DFQATT and SNEGSKA (reference sequence). The trim removed 5 bases at V and 5 bases at J, leaving 3 bases unmatched. The CDR3 reads CSASGTGNEKLFF. The CDR3 DNA reads TGCAGTGCTTCCGGGACAGGGAATGAAAAACTGTTTTTT.

This clonotype was counted many times. V gene TRBV4-1 combines with J gene TRBJ2-3, with 7 bases aligning to TRBD2. The CDR3 spans 15 residues. Germline lookup yields CDR1 MGHRA and CDR2 YSYEKL. V trimming: 0 bases; J trimming: 3 bases; junction bases outside the gene matches: 3. CDR3 protein: CASSQEGLRTDTQYF. The DNA of the CDR3 is TGCGCCAGCAGCCAAGAGGGACTAAGGACAGATACGCAGTATTTT.

There are a few counts of this clonotype. V gene TRBV20-1 combines with J gene TRBJ1-2; D ambiguous. The V end was cut by 6 bases, the J end by 6 bases, with 17 bases between. The length of the CDR3 is 13 residues. From germline, CDR1 is DFQATT and CDR2 SNEGSKA (reference sequence). The CDR3 DNA reads as TGCAGTGCCGCGGGAACAACTGAGGATGGCTACACCTTC. It translates to CSAAGTTEDGYTF.

This clonotype has a count of ten or more. The J gene is TRBJ2-1, the V gene TRBV7-2; 7 bases line up with TRBD1. The CDR3 has 14 residues. The J segment lost 1 base and the V segment lost 5 bases, leaving 2 bases of the junction unmatched. Per germline, CDR1 SGHTA and CDR2 FQGNSA. The CDR3 bases are TGTGCCAGCAGCGAACAGGGGTCCTACAATGAGCAGTTCTTC. This sequence encodes CASSEQGSYNEQFF. Full variable domain (outside the CDR3, taken from reference TRBV7-2 and TRBJ2-1): GAGVSQSPSNKVTEKGKDVELRCDPISGHTALYWYRQSLGQGLEFLIYFQGNSAPDKSGLPSDRFSAERTGGSVSTLTIQRTQQEDSAVYLCASSEQGSYNEQFFGPGTRLTVL.

This clonotype was recorded many times. This CDR3 is CSARIRELFF. CDR3 in DNA: TGCAGTGCTAGGATTCGGGAGCTGTTTTTT. The gene calls are TRBV20-1 and TRBJ2-2; D gene unclear. CDR3 length: 10 amino acids. Germline V gene sequence: CDR1 DFQATT, CDR2 SNEGSKA (reference sequence). Deletions cut 3 bases from V and 9 bases from J, with 5 bases between.

This chain connects TRBV18 to TRBJ2-7; D uncertain. This CDR3 contains 13 residues. Germline V gives CDR1 KGHSH, CDR2 LQKENI. Trimming cost V 2 bases and J 4 bases, with 9 bases left between them. Written as DNA, the CDR3 is TGTGCCAGCTCACCAGGCACTACTTACGAGCAGTACTTC. This gives the protein CASSPGTTYEQYF.

In regard to this clonotype: The junction and the germline gene differ at one end; a read error may be behind it. The V call is TRBV20-1, the J call TRBJ1-5; a possible D gene is TRBD1 (6 bases). There are 14 residues in the CDR3. CDR1 is DFQATT and CDR2 is SNEGSKA in the germline V gene (reference sequence). For the CDR3, the DNA is TGCAGTGCTAGGGCAGGGGAGAGCAATCAGCCCCAGAATTTT. It is translated as CSARAGESNQPQNF.

This clonotype was found many times. The V and J genes are TRBV5-1 and TRBJ2-5; TRBD2 matches at 10 bases. This CDR3 contains 16 residues. J was trimmed by 5 bases and V by 0 bases; bases with no gene match: 7. CDR1 is SGHRS, CDR2 YFSETQ, per germline. The CDR3 DNA sequence: TGCGCCAGCAGCTTGGTGCCTAGCGGGGGACGGGAGACCCAGTACTTC. It specifies CASSLVPSGGRETQYF.

This clonotype has a count of ten or more. At one of its ends the junction is not consistent with the germline gene, which may arise from a read error. V and J are TRBV18 and TRBJ1-6; TRBD1 matches 7 bases. The CDR3 length is 15 residues. CDR1 and CDR2 (germline): KGHSH, LQKENI. The CDR3 here is CASSPTGQGGSPLNF. The DNA of the CDR3 is TGTGCCAGCTCACCCACCGGGCAGGGGGGTTCACCCCTCAACTTT.

This clonotype was recorded at least ten times. This sequence joins TRBV6-5 and TRBJ2-7; TRBD2 matches at 9 bases. Germline V lookup: CDR1 MNHEY, CDR2 SVGAGI. The trim removed 4 bases at V and 4 bases at J, leaving 8 bases unmatched. This CDR3 has 15 amino acids. CDR3 sequence (DNA): TGTGCCAGCAGTTTCTGTAGCGGGGGTTTATACGAGCAGTACGTC. This sequence encodes CASSFCSGGLYEQYV.

In this sample, this clonotype turned up a few times. V usage is TRBV11-2 and J usage is TRBJ1-1; 7 nucleotides agree with TRBD1. The CDR3 is made up of 15 amino acids. J was trimmed by 6 bases and V by 2 bases; bases with no gene match: 9. The V gene's germline CDR1 is SGHAT and CDR2 FQNNGV. The CDR3 DNA reads TGTGCCAGCAGCTTATATGGGGTGCAGGGGGCTGAAGCTTTCTTT. It specifies CASSLYGVQGAEAFF.